Shown below are 14 T cell receptor beta chains from a single sample sequenced in a study of shared clonotypes between healthy human individuals. Naive CD8 cells were CD45RO-negative, positively selected for CCR7, excluding terminally differentiated effector memory CD45RA+ cells. Using immunoSEQ multiplex PCR, the repertoire was profiled, and TCRdb retains in-frame clones only, with some absent. The sample holds about 1.9 million clones, just under 95% seen once. The sequencing input was naive CD8+ T cells from PBMCs. These receptors were collected from a man between 18 and 35 years old in good health. Some clones in this sample may be carry-over from other donors' samples.

The chain links TRBV6-1 to TRBJ1-5; D perhaps matches TRBD1 (5 bases). Germline CDR1 reads MNHNS; CDR2 reads SASEGT. V shed 2 bases and J shed 1 base, with 9 bases lying between them. The CDR3 contains 15 residues. The CDR3 DNA follows: TGTGCCAGCAGTGAACTCCAGGGCAGCAATCAGCCCCAGCATTTT. Encoded protein: CASSELQGSNQPQHF.

This chain connects TRBV30 to TRBJ1-5; D not resolved. The CDR3 loop spans 10 amino acids. Deletions cut 5 bases from V and 5 bases from J, with 4 bases between. Germline V gives CDR1 GTSNPN, CDR2 SVGIG (reference sequence). CDR3 region: CAWDDQPQHF. CDR3 DNA sequence: TGTGCCTGGGACGATCAGCCCCAGCATTTT.

This clone was recorded once. The rearrangement links TRBV27 to TRBJ2-3; D is uncertain. With 1 base removed from V and 0 bases from J, the gap between germline ends came to 14 bases. The CDR3 has 17 amino acids. Germline CDR1 and CDR2: MNHEY and SMNVEV (reference sequence). The CDR3 nucleotides are TGTGCCAGCAGTTTATTCGTCGAATTCTCTAGCACAGATACGCAGTATTTT. Residues: CASSLFVEFSSTDTQYF.

The chain employs TRBV5-1 and TRBJ1-3; tentative D call: TRBD1 (5 bases). Germline CDR1 SGHRS, CDR2 YFSETQ. Between the trimmed V and J ends, which lost 4 bases and 0 bases, there was a span of 17 bases. The CDR3 contains 17 residues. CDR3 coding DNA: TGCGCCAGCAGCCCCACAGGTCTCGCTAACTCTGGAAACACCATATATTTT. This sequence encodes CASSPTGLANSGNTIYF.

This clone was seen only a few times. The CDR3 DNA is TGTGCCAGCAGCTTAGCCAGCTTATACAATGAGCAGTTCTTC. Translating gives CASSLASLYNEQFF. V gene TRBV7-9 combines with J gene TRBJ2-1, with D uncertain. V was pared by 0 bases and J by 4 bases, with 7 bases between. Looked up from germline, CDR1 is SEHNR and CDR2 is FQNEAQ (reference sequence). The CDR3 consists of 14 residues.

As concerns this clone: This sequence may be a read error, since a much larger clone differs from it by one base. V usage is TRBV11-2 and J usage is TRBJ1-1; D is undetermined. Looked up from germline, CDR1 is SGHAT and CDR2 is FQNNGV. Between the trimmed V and J ends, which lost 3 bases and 4 bases, there was a span of 6 bases. The CDR3 spans 12 residues. Here the CDR3 reads CASSFGVTEAFF. Here the CDR3 DNA reads TGTGCCAGCAGCTTCGGGGTCACTGAAGCTTTCTTT.

V gene TRBV4-1 combines with J gene TRBJ2-3, with 9 bases aligning to TRBD1. After removal of 2 bases from V and 4 bases from J, the junction contained 7 bases not matched to a gene. The V gene's germline CDR1 is MGHRA and CDR2 YSYEKL. This CDR3 has 16 residues. The chain's CDR3 is CASSQLGTGSADTQYF. CDR3 nucleotide sequence: TGCGCCAGCAGCCAACTAGGGACAGGGAGCGCAGATACGCAGTATTTT.

The chain joins TRBV5-6 to TRBJ2-7; D might be TRBD1 (6 bases). This CDR3 comprises 15 residues. With 4 bases removed from V and 0 bases from J, the gap between germline ends came to 14 bases. CDR1 and CDR2 (germline): SGHDT, YYEEEE. For the CDR3, the DNA is TGTGCCAGCAGCGGACGACAGGAGAGCTCCTACGAGCAGTACTTC. This codes for CASSGRQESSYEQYF.

CDR3 loop: CASSRVPGPNEKLFF. The DNA of the CDR3 is TGTGCCAGCAGCCGAGTACCGGGCCCAAATGAAAAACTGTTTTTT. V is TRBV5-4 and J is TRBJ1-4, with unresolved D. Trimming stripped 4 bases from V and 5 bases from J, with 15 bases between. Germline V gene lookup returns CDR1 SGHNT and CDR2 YYREEE (reference sequence). The CDR3 length is 15 residues.

The V gene is TRBV5-8, the J gene TRBJ1-2, with a possible D match to TRBD1 (6 bases). The CDR3 totals 15 residues. From germline, CDR1 is SGHTS and CDR2 YDEGEE. Trimming removed 3 bases from V and 0 bases from J, with 12 bases in between. The CDR3 nucleotides are TGTGCCAGCAGCTACAGGGAACCCTCTAACTATGGCTACACCTTC. Its translation is CASSYREPSNYGYTF.

This clone has just one count. This sequence joins TRBV4-3 and TRBJ2-5; 11 bases align to TRBD2. The J call may be incorrect, as the DNA end agrees better with TRBJ2-7. The CDR3 has 14 amino acids. CDR1 is LGHNA, CDR2 YSLEER, per germline. The CDR3 sequence is CASSQGLAEDEQYF. The DNA of the CDR3 is TGCGCCAGCAGCCAGGGACTAGCGGAGGACGAGCAGTACTTC.

This chain uses TRBV4-1 with TRBJ2-1; D is undetermined. The V and J ends lost 1 base and 8 bases respectively, with 15 bases between them. Germline-derived CDR1 and CDR2 are MGHRA and YSYEKL. This CDR3 has 15 residues. CDR3 loop: CASSQGGLRTDEQFF. The CDR3 DNA sequence: TGCGCCAGCAGCCAAGGAGGCCTCCGGACCGATGAGCAGTTCTTC.

This chain connects TRBV4-3 to TRBJ1-1, with 9 bases matching TRBD1. The J segment lost 8 bases and the V segment lost 4 bases, leaving 8 bases of the junction unmatched. Looked up from germline, CDR1 is LGHNA and CDR2 is YSLEER. There are 14 residues in the CDR3. CDR3 amino acids: CASSPDRDRVEAFF. The CDR3 nucleotides are TGCGCCAGCAGCCCAGACCGGGACAGGGTCGAAGCTTTCTTT.

This clone showed up just once. The rearrangement uses TRBV7-9 and TRBJ2-3; 11 nucleotides align to TRBD2. Per germline, CDR1 SEHNR and CDR2 FQNEAQ (reference sequence). CDR3 length equals 16 residues. Trimming at V came to 1 base and at J to 2 bases, leaving 2 bases not matched to a gene. The CDR3 region has the DNA TGTGCCAGCAGCTTAGGGACTAGCGGGCACACAGATACGCAGTATTTT. Protein: CASSLGTSGHTDTQYF.